These 11 T cell receptor beta chains were all obtained from the same sample, sequenced in a study of PD-1 blockade in mismatch repair-deficient tumors. The protocol was immunoSEQ multiplex PCR, while the TCRdb copy is restricted to in-frame clones and leaves out a portion. Of tens of thousands of clones in the sample, less than 90% were seen once. Sequenced material: PBMCs, taken around 6 weeks after starting pembrolizumab. The source is an adult with mismatch repair-deficient cancer.

The chain links TRBV4-1 to TRBJ2-5; maybe TRBD2 (6 bases). Trimming removed 1 base from V and 9 bases from J, with 15 bases in between. The germline CDR1 and CDR2 sequences are MGHRA and YSYEKL. The CDR3 totals 14 residues. For the CDR3, the DNA is TGCGCCAGCAGCCAAGTTCAGGGCCGGGGGTCCCAGTACTTC. This translates into CASSQVQGRGSQYF.

The chain combines TRBV2 with TRBJ1-5, with 7 bases that match TRBD1. The CDR3 has 14 residues. V lost 2 bases, J lost 7 bases, and 5 bases stayed unmatched. Germline CDR1 reads SNHLY; CDR2 reads FYNNEI. CDR3 residues: CASSERGGQQPQHF. The CDR3, as DNA: TGTGCCAGCAGTGAACGGGGGGGACAGCAGCCCCAGCATTTT.

V gene TRBV7-9 combines with J gene TRBJ2-3, with 10 bases matching TRBD2. Germline V gene sequence: CDR1 SEHNR, CDR2 FQNEAQ (reference sequence). The length of the CDR3 is 14 residues. Trimming removed 4 bases from V and 4 bases from J; junction bases left unmatched: 2. The CDR3 DNA follows: TGTGCCAGCAGCTCGACTAGCGGGCCAGATACGCAGTATTTT. As protein: CASSSTSGPDTQYF.

V usage is TRBV7-9 and J usage is TRBJ2-2, with 13 bases lining up with TRBD2. CDR3 size: 17 residues. With 5 bases clipped from V and 6 bases from J, the junction kept 9 bases outside the gene matches. Germline V gene data show CDR1 as SEHNR and CDR2 as FQNEAQ (reference sequence). CDR3 loop: CASSRLAGGGRAGELFF. The CDR3, as DNA: TGTGCCAGCAGCCGACTAGCGGGAGGAGGAAGGGCCGGGGAGCTGTTTTTT.

The chain is built from TRBV4-1 and TRBJ2-7; TRBD1 is a possible D gene (5 bases). V lost 1 base and J 0 bases, leaving 10 bases between the germline ends. Germline-derived CDR1 and CDR2 are MGHRA and YSYEKL. This CDR3 contains 15 residues. The CDR3 DNA reads as TGCGCCAGCAGCCAAGCCCTGGACATCTCCTACGAGCAGTACTTC. This sequence encodes CASSQALDISYEQYF.

The chain joins TRBV5-1 to TRBJ2-3; 8 bases line up with TRBD1. The CDR3 loop spans 13 amino acids. The junction had 7 bases not matched to a gene; V was cut back by 9 bases and J by 4 bases. Per the germline V gene, CDR1 is SGHRS and CDR2 is YFSETQ. The CDR3 nucleotides are TGCGCCACCACGGTACAGGGGGCAGATACGCAGTATTTT. Amino acids: CATTVQGADTQYF. Combining the CDR3 with reference TRBV5-1 and TRBJ2-3 gives the whole variable domain KAGVTQTPRYLIKTRGQQVTLSCSPISGHRSVSWYQQTPGQGLQFLFEYFSETQRNKGNFPGRFSGRQFSNSRSEMNVSTLELGDSALYLCATTVQGADTQYFGPGTRLTVL.

The J gene is TRBJ2-2, the V gene TRBV7-3; D is ambiguous. Trimming removed 5 bases at V and 3 bases at J, with 7 bases between. Per the germline V gene, CDR1 is SGHTA and CDR2 is FQGTGA. The CDR3 consists of 13 residues. CDR3 nucleotides: TGTGCCAGCAGCCCGGTTCACACCGGGGAGCTGTTTTTT. Translating it yields CASSPVHTGELFF.

The chain's CDR3 is CASSQDSYLYEQYF. CDR3 bases: TGTGCCAGCAGCCAAGATAGCTACCTCTACGAGCAGTACTTC. This sequence joins TRBV14 and TRBJ2-7; D unclear. Germline CDR1 is SGHDN and CDR2 is FVKESK. The length of the CDR3 is 14 residues. Trimming pared 0 bases from V and 3 bases from J, leaving 9 bases between.

This clone was picked up a small number of times. The chain combines TRBV5-1 with TRBJ2-7; 9 bases match TRBD1. The CDR3 has 14 residues. V was pared by 4 bases and J by 6 bases, with 8 bases of the junction left unmatched. From germline, CDR1 is SGHRS and CDR2 YFSETQ. The CDR3: CASSTGTGYGEQYF. The DNA for the CDR3 is TGCGCCAGCAGCACGGGGACAGGGTACGGCGAGCAGTACTTC.

The genes are TRBV10-3 and TRBJ2-3, with 7 bases lining up with TRBD2. V gave up 0 bases and J gave up 2 bases; unmatched junction bases: 5. This CDR3 comprises 16 residues. The germline V gene has CDR1 ENHRY and CDR2 SYGVKD. CDR3 protein: CAISESASGYTDTQYF. The CDR3 bases are TGTGCCATCAGTGAGTCGGCTAGCGGCTACACAGATACGCAGTATTTT.

This chain joins TRBV14 and TRBJ2-3, with unresolved D. V dropped 4 bases and J dropped 1 base, with 15 bases sitting between them. The CDR3 is made up of 16 amino acids. CDR1 SGHDN and CDR2 FVKESK come from the germline V gene. This chain's CDR3 is CASSLPLLIGTDTQYF. The CDR3, as DNA: TGTGCCAGCAGCCTTCCGTTGTTGATAGGCACAGATACGCAGTATTTT. Full variable domain (rest looked up from reference TRBV14 and TRBJ2-3): EAGVTQFPSHSVIEKGQTVTLRCDPISGHDNLYWYRRVMGKEIKFLLHFVKESKQDESGMPNNRFLAERTGGTYSTLKVQPAELEDSGVYFCASSLPLLIGTDTQYFGPGTRLTVL.